This T cell receptor (beta chain) was identified during a study of T cell responses to AZD1222 COVID-19 vaccine. General observations from the study: Targeting of unmutated variant regions was reportedly seen in nearly half of spike-specific TCRs.

This table comes from immunoSEQ multiplex PCR, and its TCRdb copy is limited to in-frame clones, with some not included. Seen here are about 85,000 clones, roughly nine tenths observed once, and the top ten hold roughly 2.3%. Germline values: CDR1 WSHSY, CDR2 SAAADI. Trimming pared 6 bases from V and 0 bases from J, leaving 6 bases between. The CDR3 loop spans 12 amino acids. About this clone: Its antigen is not identified.

The clonotype comes from an adult in good health. The chain carries TRBV10-2 and TRBJ2-7; D gene uncertain. This specimen was peripheral blood, taken on day 0 of AZD1222 vaccination. The CDR3 DNA reads TGCGCCAGCAGGGGAAACTCCTACGAGCAGTACTTC. Its translation is CASRGNSYEQYF.